This is a list of T cell receptor beta chains from one sample in a study of human T cells and chemical hapten exposure. One entry per CDR3 protein, called by TCRdb with MiXCR from the RACE reads. The sample has around 92,000 distinct CDR3 sequences, about a tenth seen once. The sample here was whole blood, taken in connection with sensitization to the hapten diphenylcyclopropenone (DPC). All receptors come from a woman aged 55 to 70 with alopecia areata. Some clones in this sample may be carry-over from other donors' samples. The CDR3 runs from the conserved cysteine through the conserved F or W. D genes are given only for firm matches. Some rows have no size entry. The others give once, few or many, or a class for an expanded clone.

V,J,size,D,DNA,CDR3
TRBV5-1,TRBJ1-1,many,NA,TGCGCCAGCAGCTTGTCTACGGACAACACTGAAGCTTTCTTT,CASSLSTDNTEAFF
TRBV7-6,TRBJ1-2,many,NA,TGTGCCAGCAGCCCACTAGGGGGGGTTCGGGACTATGGCTACACCTTC,CASSPLGGVRDYGYTF
TRBV3-1,TRBJ2-3,many,TRBD2,TGTGCCAGCAGGCTGGCCGGGGGGGCTCTCACAGATACGCAGTATTTT,CASRLAGGALTDTQYF
TRBV20-1,TRBJ2-7,NA,NA,TGCAGTGCCAAACCCCGGGACACTCTTGGTGAGCAGTACTTC,CSAKPRDTLGEQYF
TRBV7-2,TRBJ1-1,many,NA,TGTGCCAGCAGCTTAGTCGGTCGGAGCACTGAAGCTTTCTTT,CASSLVGRSTEAFF
TRBV12-3/TRBV12-4,TRBJ2-7,few,NA,TGTGCCAGCAGTTTATCCAAATGGCACGAGCAGTACTTC,CASSLSKWHEQYF
TRBV12-3/TRBV12-4,TRBJ2-5,many,NA,TGTGCCAGCAGTCCCACGGCGAGGGAGACCCAGTACTTC,CASSPTARETQYF
TRBV7-3,TRBJ2-1,many,TRBD2,TGTGCCAGCAGCTTAGCGGGGGGCCCGAATGAGCAGTTCTTC,CASSLAGGPNEQFF
TRBV10-3,TRBJ1-5,many,NA,TGTGCCATCAGTGAAAGGCCGGCCGAGCAGCCCCAGCATTTT,CAISERPAEQPQHF
TRBV28,TRBJ2-5,NA,TRBD1,TGTGCCAGCGTGACAGGGCTTGAGACCCAGTACTTC,CASVTGLETQYF
TRBV20-1,TRBJ2-3,many,TRBD2,TGCAGTGCTAGGGGGCGGGGGGCCTCCACAGATACGCAGTATTTT,CSARGRGASTDTQYF
TRBV7-9,TRBJ2-5,many,NA,TGTGCCAGCAGCTTAGCGGCCAGGTACCAAGAGACCCAGTACTTC,CASSLAARYQETQYF
TRBV29-1,TRBJ2-6,few,TRBD1,TGCAGCGTTGCCGGGACAGGGGTCTCTGGGGCCAACGTCCTGACTTTC,CSVAGTGVSGANVLTF
TRBV6-2/TRBV6-3,TRBJ2-7,NA,TRBD1,TGTGCCAGCAGTTACTCGAATGACGGGACAGGGGCTTACGAGCAGTACTTC,CASSYSNDGTGAYEQYF
TRBV19,TRBJ1-2,many,NA,TGTGCCAGTAGCCCCCGGAACAGGGCCCGGAACTATGGCTACACCTTC,CASSPRNRARNYGYTF
TRBV28,TRBJ1-5,few,TRBD1,TGTGCCAGCAGAACAGGGGGCAGGCAGCCCCAGCATTTT,CASRTGGRQPQHF
TRBV20-1,TRBJ2-3,many,TRBD2,TGCAGTGCCCCCAGGACTAGCGGTTTAGATACGCAGTATTTT,CSAPRTSGLDTQYF
TRBV19,TRBJ2-1,few,NA,TGTGCCAGTAGTATAAGGACAGAACATAACAATGAGCAGTTCTTC,CASSIRTEHNNEQFF
TRBV29-1,TRBJ1-1,NA,NA,TGCAGCGTTGCTCTATTCCCCGGGCACAACACTGAAGCTTTCTTT,CSVALFPGHNTEAFF
TRBV6-8,TRBJ1-6,few,NA,TGTTGGCCCATTAATAGGACACCCCTCCACTTT,CWPINRTPLHF
TRBV20-1,TRBJ1-1,many,NA,TGCAGTGCTAGAGACATCAGGGGCGGGACTGAAGCTTTCTTT,CSARDIRGGTEAFF
TRBV7-9,TRBJ2-4,few,NA,TGTGCCAGCAGCTTAATGTCGACAGAACTCTACTTC,CASSLMSTELYF
TRBV9,TRBJ1-5,few,NA,TGTGCCAGCAGCGCTAGTAGAGGCGTCAATCAGCCCCAGCATTTT,CASSASRGVNQPQHF
TRBV30,TRBJ2-2,many,TRBD1,TGTGCCTGGAGGGGACAGGGGACCGGGGAGCTGTTTTTT,CAWRGQGTGELFF
TRBV6-6,TRBJ1-2,many,NA,TGTGCCAGCAGTTTACAGGGAGTGCCCTATGGCTACACCTTC,CASSLQGVPYGYTF
TRBV5-5,TRBJ2-5,many,TRBD2,TGTGCCAGCAGCTTTGGACTAGCGGGGCGCCAAGAGACCCAGTACTTC,CASSFGLAGRQETQYF
TRBV27,TRBJ1-4,NA,NA,TGTGCCAGCAGTTTCTCCCGGACTACCTCCTATGAAAAACTGTTTTTT,CASSFSRTTSYEKLFF
TRBV28,TRBJ2-7,NA,NA,TGTGCCAGCAGTCTAAGTAACAGGTTCCACGAGCAGTACTTC,CASSLSNRFHEQYF
TRBV5-1,TRBJ2-3,NA,TRBD1,TGCGCCAGCAGCTCTCGACAGGGGGTTGGTACAGATACGCAGTATTTT,CASSSRQGVGTDTQYF
TRBV7-9,TRBJ1-1,few,NA,TGTGCCAGCAGCTTAGTTTCGGGTGTGAACACTGAAGCTTTCTTT,CASSLVSGVNTEAFF
TRBV20-1,TRBJ2-3,many,TRBD2,TGCAGTGCTCGGGATTGGGGTCGGGGGGCAGATACGCAGTATTTT,CSARDWGRGADTQYF
TRBV3-1,TRBJ1-2,few,NA,TGTGCCAGCAGCCAAGGCAGTCGCCCTGTATATGGCTACACCTTC,CASSQGSRPVYGYTF
TRBV7-8,TRBJ2-5,many,NA,TGTGCCAGCAGCCGACCCCCCAAGCGGACGGAGGGAACCCAGTACTTC,CASSRPPKRTEGTQYF
TRBV7-2,TRBJ2-7,many,NA,TGTGCCAGCAGCTTAATCATAGGGAACGAGCAGTACTTC,CASSLIIGNEQYF
TRBV18,TRBJ2-5,NA,NA,TGTGCCAGCTCACCACTCGTCGTAGGGGGGTCAGAGACCCAGTACTTC,CASSPLVVGGSETQYF
TRBV10-2,TRBJ1-5,NA,NA,TGCGCCAGCAGAAATTCGAATCAGCCCCAGCATTTT,CASRNSNQPQHF